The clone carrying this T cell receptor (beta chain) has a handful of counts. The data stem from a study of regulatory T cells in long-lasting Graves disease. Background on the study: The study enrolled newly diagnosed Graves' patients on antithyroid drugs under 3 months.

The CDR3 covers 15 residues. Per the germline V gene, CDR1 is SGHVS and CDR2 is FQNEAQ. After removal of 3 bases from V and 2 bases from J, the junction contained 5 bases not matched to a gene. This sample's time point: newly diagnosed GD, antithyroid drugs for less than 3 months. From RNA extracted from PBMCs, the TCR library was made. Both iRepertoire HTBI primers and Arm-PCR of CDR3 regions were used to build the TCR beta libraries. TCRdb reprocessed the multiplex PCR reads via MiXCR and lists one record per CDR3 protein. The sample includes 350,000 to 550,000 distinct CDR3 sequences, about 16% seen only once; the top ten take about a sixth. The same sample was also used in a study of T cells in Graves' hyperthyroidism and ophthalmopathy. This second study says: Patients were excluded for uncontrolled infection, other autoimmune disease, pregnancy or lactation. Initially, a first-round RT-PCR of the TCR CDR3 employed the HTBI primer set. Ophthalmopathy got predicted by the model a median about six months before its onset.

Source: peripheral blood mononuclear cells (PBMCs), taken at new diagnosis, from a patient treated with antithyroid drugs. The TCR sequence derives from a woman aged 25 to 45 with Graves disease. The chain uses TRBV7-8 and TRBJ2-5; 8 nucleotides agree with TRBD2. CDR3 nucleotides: TGTGCCAGCAGCTTGGCGGGAGGCCGGCAAGAGACCCAGTACTTC. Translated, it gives CASSLAGGRQETQYF.